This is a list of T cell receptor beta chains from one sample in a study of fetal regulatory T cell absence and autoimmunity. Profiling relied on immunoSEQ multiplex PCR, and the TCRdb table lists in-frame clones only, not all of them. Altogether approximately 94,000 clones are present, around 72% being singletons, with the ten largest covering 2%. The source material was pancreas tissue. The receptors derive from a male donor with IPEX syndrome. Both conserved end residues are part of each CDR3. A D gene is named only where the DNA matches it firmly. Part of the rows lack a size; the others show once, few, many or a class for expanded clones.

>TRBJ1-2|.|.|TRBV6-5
TGTGCCAGCAGTTACTCCGGACACTCAAACTATGGCTACACCTTC
CASSYSGHSNYGYTF
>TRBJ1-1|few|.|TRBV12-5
TGTGCTAGTGGTCTCCAAAACACTGAAGCTTTCTTT
CASGLQNTEAFF
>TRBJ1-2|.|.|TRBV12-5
TGTGCTAGTGGTTTGGTATTAGGGAGGGATGGCTACACCTTC
CASGLVLGRDGYTF
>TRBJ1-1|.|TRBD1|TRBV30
TGTGCCTGGAGTGTGGGGACAGGGGACCCTGAAGCTTTCTTT
CAWSVGTGDPEAFF
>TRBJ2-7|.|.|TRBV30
TGTGCCTGGAGATGCCTAAGCGACGAGCAGTACTTC
CAWRCLSDEQYF
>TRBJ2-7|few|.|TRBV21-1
TGTGCCAGCAGCAGATGGTCGACAGGGCGCTACGAGCAGTACTTC
CASSRWSTGRYEQYF
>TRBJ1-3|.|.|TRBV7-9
TGTGCCAGCAATGTGAGAGAACTCTCTGGAAACACCATATATTTT
CASNVRELSGNTIYF
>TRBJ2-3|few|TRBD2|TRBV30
TGTGCCTGGAGACAATGGCGGGGGGCAGATACGCAGTATTTT
CAWRQWRGADTQYF
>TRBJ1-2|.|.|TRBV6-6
TGTGCCAGCAGTTCTCGTGCGAGGGAGGGCTACACCTTC
CASSSRAREGYTF
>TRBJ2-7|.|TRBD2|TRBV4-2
TGTGCCAGCAGCCCTAGCGGGAGGGCCTACGAGCAGTACTTC
CASSPSGRAYEQYF
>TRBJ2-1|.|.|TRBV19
TGTGCCAGTAGTATTTACCGGGTAGCGGCCCCGGGGGCGGAGCAGTTCTTC
CASSIYRVAAPGAEQFF
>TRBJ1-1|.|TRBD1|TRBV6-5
TGTGCCAGCAGCTTCCCCGAACAGGGGGGCACTGAAGCTTTCTTT
CASSFPEQGGTEAFF
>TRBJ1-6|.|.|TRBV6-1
TGTGCCAGCAGTACACAGGGTTCACCCCTCCACTTT
CASSTQGSPLHF
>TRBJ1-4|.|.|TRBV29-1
TGCAGCGTTGAAGATTCGGGCTACTATGAAAAACTGTTTTTT
CSVEDSGYYEKLFF
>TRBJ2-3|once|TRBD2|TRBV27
TGTGCCAGCAGGCGGGAGGGCACAGATACGCAGTATTTT
CASRREGTDTQYF
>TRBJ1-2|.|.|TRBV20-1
TGCAGTGCTAAGGGAGGAGGCTACACCTTC
CSAKGGGYTF
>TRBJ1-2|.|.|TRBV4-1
TGCGCCAGCAGCCAAGTTTCCAACTATGGCTACACCTTC
CASSQVSNYGYTF
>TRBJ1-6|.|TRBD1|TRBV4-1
TGCGCCAGCAGCTACCGACAGGGGGGTAATTCACCCCTCCACTTT
CASSYRQGGNSPLHF
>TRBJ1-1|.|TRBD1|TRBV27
TGTGCCAGCAGTGATACCAGGGGGAGCACTGAAGCTTTCTTT
CASSDTRGSTEAFF
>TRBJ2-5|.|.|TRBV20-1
TGCAGTGCAAACGAAGAGACCCAGTACTTC
CSANEETQYF
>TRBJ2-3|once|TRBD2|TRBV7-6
TGTGCCAGCAGCTTACCCGTAGCGGGAGGTTTGTGGGGCACAGATACGCAGTATTTT
CASSLPVAGGLWGTDTQYF
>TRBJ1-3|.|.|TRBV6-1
TGTGCCAGCAGTGAAGCGCTTCGGGGCAGGGGTGGCTCTGGAAACACCATATATTTT
CASSEALRGRGGSGNTIYF
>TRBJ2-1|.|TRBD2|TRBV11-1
TGTGCCAGCAGCCTAGGGTGGCTAGCGGGATCAGGCTCCTACAATGAGCAGTTCTTC
CASSLGWLAGSGSYNEQFF
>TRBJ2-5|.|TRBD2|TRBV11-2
TGTGCCAGCAGCTCCCGTAGCGGGGGCCCTCAAGAGACCCAGTACTTC
CASSSRSGGPQETQYF
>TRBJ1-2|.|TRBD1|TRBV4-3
TGCGCCAGCAGAGGGGGCGCTGGGAACAACTATGGCTACACCTTC
CASRGGAGNNYGYTF
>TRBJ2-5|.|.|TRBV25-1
TGTGCCAGCAGTGAATCCTGGATCCAGACCCAGTACTTC
CASSESWIQTQYF
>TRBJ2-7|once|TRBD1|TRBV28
TGTGCCAGCAGTCCGTGGACAGGGGTTTCCTACGAGCAGTACTTC
CASSPWTGVSYEQYF
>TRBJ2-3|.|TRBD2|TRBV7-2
TGTGCCAGCAGCTTAGCGCTAGCGGGAGGGCCGTACGATACGCAGTATTTT
CASSLALAGGPYDTQYF